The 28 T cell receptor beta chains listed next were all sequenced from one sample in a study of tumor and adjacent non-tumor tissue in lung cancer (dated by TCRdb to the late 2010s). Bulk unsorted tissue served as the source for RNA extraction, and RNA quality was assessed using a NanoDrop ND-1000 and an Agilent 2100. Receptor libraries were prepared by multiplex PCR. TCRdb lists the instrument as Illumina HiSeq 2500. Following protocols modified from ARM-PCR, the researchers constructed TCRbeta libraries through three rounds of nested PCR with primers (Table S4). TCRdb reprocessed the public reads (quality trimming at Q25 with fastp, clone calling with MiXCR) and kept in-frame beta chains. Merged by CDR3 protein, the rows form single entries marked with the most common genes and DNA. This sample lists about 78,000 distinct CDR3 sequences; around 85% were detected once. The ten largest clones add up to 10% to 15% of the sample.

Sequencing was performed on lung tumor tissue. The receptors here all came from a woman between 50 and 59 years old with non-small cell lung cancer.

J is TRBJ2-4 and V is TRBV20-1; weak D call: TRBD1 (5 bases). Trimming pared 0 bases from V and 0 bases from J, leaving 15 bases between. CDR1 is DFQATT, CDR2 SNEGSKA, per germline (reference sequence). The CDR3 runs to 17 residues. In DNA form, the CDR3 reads TGCAGTGCTAGAGACACAGGAGCGATGCTAGCCAAAAACATTCAGTACTTC. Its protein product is CSARDTGAMLAKNIQYF.

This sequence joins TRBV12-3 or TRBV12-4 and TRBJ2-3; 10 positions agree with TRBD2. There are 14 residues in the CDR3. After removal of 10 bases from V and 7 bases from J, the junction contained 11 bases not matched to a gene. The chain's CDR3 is CANRAGGLAYTQYF. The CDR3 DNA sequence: TGTGCCAACAGAGCGGGAGGGCTCGCATATACGCAGTATTTT.

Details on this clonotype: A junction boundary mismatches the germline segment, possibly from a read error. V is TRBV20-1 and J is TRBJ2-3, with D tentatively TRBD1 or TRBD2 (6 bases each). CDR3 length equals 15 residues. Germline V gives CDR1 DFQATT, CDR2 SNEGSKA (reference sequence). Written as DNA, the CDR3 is TGCTGTGCAAGGTGGGGGGCATATAGCACAGATACCCAGTATTTT. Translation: CCARWGAYSTDTQYF.

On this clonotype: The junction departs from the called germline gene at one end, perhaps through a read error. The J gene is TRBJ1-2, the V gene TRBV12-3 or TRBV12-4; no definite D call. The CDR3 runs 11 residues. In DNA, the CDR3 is TGTGCCAGCAGTTTAGGAGATAGCTACATCTTC. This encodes CASSLGDSYIF.

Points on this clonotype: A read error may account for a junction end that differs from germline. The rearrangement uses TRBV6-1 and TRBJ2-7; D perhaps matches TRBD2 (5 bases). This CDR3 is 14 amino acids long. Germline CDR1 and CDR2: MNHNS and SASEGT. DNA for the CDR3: TGTGCCACCAGTTACCGGGATCGAATCTACGAGCAGTATTTC. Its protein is CATSYRDRIYEQYF.

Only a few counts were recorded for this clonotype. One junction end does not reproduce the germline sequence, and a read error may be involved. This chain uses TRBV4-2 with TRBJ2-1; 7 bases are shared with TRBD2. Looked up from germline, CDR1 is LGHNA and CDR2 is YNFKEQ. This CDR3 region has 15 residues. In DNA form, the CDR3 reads TGTGTCAGCAGCCAATCCCTAGCGGAGTTGGCTGAGCAGTTCTTC. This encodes CVSSQSLAELAEQFF.

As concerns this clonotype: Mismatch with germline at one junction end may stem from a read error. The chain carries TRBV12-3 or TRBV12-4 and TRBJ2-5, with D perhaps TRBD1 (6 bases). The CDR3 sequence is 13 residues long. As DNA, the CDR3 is TGTGCCAGCAGTTTGGCCAAGGGGGAGACCAAGTACTTC. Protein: CASSLAKGETKYF.

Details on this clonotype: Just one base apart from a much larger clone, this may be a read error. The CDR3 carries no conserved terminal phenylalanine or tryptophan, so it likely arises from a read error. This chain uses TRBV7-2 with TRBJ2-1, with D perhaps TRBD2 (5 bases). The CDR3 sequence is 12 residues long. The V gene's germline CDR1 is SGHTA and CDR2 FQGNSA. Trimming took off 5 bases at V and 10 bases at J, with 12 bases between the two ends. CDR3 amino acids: CASSPYRGEQFS. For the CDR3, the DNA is TGTGCCAGCAGCCCATACCGCGGGGAGCAGTTCTCC.

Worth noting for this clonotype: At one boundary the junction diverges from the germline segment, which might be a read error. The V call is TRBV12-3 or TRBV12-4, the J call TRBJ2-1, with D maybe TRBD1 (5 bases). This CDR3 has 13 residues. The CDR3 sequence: CASSFQGSNEQCF. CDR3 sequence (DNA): TGTGCCAGCAGTTTTCAGGGTAGCAATGAGCAGTGCTTC.

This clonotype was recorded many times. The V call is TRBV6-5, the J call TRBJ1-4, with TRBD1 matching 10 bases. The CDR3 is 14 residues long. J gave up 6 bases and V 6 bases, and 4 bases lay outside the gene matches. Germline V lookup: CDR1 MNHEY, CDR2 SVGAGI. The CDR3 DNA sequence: TGTGCCAGCAGGACAGGGGGCGGGGATGAAAAACTGTTTTTT. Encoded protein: CASRTGGGDEKLFF.

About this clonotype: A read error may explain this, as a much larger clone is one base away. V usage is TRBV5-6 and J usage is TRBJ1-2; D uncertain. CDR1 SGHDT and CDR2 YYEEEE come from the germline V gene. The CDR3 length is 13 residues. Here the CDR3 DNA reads TGTGCCAGCAGCTTGGACACTAACTATGGCTGCACCTTC. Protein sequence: CASSLDTNYGCTF.

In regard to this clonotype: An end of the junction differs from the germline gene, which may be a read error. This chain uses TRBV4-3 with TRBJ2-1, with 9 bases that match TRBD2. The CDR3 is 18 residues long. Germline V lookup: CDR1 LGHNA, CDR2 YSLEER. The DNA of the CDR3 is TGTGCCAACAGCCAAGATGCAGCTAGCGGGGTCTCCTACAGTGAGAAGTTCTTC. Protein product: CANSQDAASGVSYSEKFF.

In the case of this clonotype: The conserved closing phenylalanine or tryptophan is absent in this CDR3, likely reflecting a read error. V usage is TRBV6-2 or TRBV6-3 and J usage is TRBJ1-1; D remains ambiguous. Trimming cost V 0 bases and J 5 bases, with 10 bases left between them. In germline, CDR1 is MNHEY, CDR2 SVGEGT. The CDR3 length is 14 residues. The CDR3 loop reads CASSYSTGKTEAFY. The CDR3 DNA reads TGTGCCAGCAGTTACTCGACGGGGAAGACTGAAGCTTTCTAT.

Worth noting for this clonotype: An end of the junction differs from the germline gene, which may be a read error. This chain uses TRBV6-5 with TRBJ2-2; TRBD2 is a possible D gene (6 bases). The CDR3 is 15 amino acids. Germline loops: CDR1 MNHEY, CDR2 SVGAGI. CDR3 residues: CASSYSTSQPEELFF. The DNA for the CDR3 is TGTGCTAGCAGTTACTCGACTAGTCAGCCCGAGGAACTGTTTTTT.

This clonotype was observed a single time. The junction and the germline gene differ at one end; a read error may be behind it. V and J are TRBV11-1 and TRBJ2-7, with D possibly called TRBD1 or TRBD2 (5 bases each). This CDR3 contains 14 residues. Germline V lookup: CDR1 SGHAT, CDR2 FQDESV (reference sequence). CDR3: CPSSHWDGYYEQYF. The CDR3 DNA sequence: TGTCCCAGCAGCCACTGGGACGGCTACTACGAGCAGTACTTC.

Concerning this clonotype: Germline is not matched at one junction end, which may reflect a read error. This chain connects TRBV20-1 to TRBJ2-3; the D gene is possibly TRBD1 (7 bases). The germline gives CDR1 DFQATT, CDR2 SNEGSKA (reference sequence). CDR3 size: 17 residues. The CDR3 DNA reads TGTAGTGCTGGAGATCGGAGGGGGCTGATGGTCACAGAAACGCAGTATTTT. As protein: CSAGDRRGLMVTETQYF.

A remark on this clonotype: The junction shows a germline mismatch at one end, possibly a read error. CDR3 DNA sequence: TGTGCCAGCAGCCTCTTTTGGGCCGGAGAGACAAATCAGCCCAAGTATTTT. This translates into CASSLFWAGETNQPKYF. V usage is TRBV4-2 and J usage is TRBJ1-5; D is undetermined. This CDR3 is built from 17 residues. CDR1 and CDR2 (germline): LGHNA, YNFKEQ.

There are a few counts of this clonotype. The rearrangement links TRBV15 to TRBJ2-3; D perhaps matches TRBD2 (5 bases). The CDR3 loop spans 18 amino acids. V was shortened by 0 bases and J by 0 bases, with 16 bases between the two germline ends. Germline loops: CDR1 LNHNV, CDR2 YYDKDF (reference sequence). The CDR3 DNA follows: TGTGCCACCAGCAGAGATCTTTTGCTAGCCACTAGCACAGATACGCAGTATTTT. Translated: CATSRDLLLATSTDTQYF.

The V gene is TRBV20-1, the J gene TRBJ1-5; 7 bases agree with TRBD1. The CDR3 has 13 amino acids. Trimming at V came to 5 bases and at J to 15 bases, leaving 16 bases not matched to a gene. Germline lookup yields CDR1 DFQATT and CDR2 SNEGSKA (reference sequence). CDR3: CSAATGNVLSRHF. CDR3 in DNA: TGCAGTGCTGCGACAGGGAACGTTTTGTCCCGGCATTTT.

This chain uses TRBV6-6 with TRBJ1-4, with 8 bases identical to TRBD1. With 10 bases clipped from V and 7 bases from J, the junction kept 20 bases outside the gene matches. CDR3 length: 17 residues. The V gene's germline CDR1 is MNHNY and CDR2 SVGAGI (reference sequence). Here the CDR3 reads CANRLHGTGGFGEKLFF. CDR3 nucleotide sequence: TGTGCCAACAGATTACATGGAACAGGGGGTTTTGGTGAAAAACTGTTTTTT.

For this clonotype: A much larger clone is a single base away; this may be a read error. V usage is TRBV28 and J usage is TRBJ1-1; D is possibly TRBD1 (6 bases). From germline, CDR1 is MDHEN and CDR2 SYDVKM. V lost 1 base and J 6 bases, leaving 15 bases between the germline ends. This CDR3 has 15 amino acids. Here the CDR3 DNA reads TGTGCCAGCAGTTTATTTGGGGGCATAGGAGCTGAAGCTTTCTTT. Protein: CASSLFGGIGAEAFF. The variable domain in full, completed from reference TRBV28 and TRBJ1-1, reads DVKVTQSSRYLVKRTGEKVFLECVQDMDHENMFWYRQDPGLGLRLIYFSYDVKMKEKGDIPEGYSVSREKKERFSLILESASTNQTSMYLCASSLFGGIGAEAFFGQGTRLTVV.

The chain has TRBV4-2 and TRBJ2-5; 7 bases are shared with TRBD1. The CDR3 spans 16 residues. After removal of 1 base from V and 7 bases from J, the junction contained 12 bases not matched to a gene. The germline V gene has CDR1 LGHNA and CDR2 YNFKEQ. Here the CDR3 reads CASSQGTGVALWTQYF. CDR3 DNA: TGTGCCAGCAGCCAAGGGACAGGAGTGGCTCTATGGACCCAGTACTTC.

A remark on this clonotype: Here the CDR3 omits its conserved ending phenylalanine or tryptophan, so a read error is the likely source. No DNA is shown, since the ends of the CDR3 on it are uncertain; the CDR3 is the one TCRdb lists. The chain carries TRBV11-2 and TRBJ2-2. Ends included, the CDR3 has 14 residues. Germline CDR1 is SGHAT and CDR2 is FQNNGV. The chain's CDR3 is CASSRAAVAGELFL.

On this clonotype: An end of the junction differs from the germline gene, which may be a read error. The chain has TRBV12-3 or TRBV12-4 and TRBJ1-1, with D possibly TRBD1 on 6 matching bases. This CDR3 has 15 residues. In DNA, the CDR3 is TGTGCCATCAGCCCCGGTTGGGGGCTTAACACTGAAGCTCTCTTT. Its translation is CAISPGWGLNTEALF.

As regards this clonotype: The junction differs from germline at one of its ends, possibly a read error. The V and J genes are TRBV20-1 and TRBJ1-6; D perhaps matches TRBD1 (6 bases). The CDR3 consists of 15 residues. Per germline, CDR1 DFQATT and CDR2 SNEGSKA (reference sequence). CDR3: CSAHWHRAYNSPLHF. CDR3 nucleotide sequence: TGCAGTGCTCACTGGCACAGGGCCTATAATTCACCGCTCCACTTT.

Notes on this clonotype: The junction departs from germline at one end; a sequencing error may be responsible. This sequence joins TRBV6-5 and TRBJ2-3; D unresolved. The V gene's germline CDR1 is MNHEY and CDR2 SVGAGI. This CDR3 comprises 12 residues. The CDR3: CASGCLTNTQYF. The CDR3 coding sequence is TGTGCCAGCGGGTGCCTCACAAATACGCAGTATTTT.

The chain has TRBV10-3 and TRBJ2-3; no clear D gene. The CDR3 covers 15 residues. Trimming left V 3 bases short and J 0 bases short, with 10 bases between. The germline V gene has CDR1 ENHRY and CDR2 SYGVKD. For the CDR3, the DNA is TGTGCCATCAGTGATAGAAGAAAGAGCACAGATACGCAGTATTTT. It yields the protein CAISDRRKSTDTQYF.

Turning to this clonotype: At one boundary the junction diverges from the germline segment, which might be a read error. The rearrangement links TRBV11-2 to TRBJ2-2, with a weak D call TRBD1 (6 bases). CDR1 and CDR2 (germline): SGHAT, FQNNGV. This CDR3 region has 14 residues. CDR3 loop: CPSSKYWDTGELSF. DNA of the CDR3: TGTCCCAGCAGCAAATACTGGGACACCGGGGAGCTGTCTTTT.